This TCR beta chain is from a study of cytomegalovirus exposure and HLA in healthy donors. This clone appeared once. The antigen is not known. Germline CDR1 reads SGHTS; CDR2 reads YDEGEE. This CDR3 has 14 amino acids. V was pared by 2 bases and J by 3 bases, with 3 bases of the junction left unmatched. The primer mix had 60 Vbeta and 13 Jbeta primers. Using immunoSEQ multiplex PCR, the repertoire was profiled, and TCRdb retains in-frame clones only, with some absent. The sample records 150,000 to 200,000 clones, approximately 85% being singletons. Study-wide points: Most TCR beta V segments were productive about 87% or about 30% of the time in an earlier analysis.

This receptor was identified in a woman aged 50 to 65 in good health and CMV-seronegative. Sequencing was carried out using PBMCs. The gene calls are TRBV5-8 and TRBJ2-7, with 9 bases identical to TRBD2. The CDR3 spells CASSLLAGIYEQYF. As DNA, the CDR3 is TGTGCCAGCAGCTTACTAGCGGGTATCTACGAGCAGTACTTC.